The 27 T cell receptor beta chains given below trace back to one sample, sequenced in a study of brain T cells in children with intractable seizures. Libraries were prepared by immunoSEQ multiplex PCR; TCRdb keeps only in-frame clonotypes and omits some of them. Here the sample spans around 41,000 clones, 90% being singletons. Sample: peripheral blood, taken at surgery. The receptors stem from a girl aged 2 to 10 with tuberous sclerosis and intractable seizures.

The V call is TRBV11-2, the J call TRBJ2-1, with D unclear. Germline V gives CDR1 SGHAT, CDR2 FQNNGV. The length of the CDR3 is 13 residues. Deletions cut 4 bases from V and 3 bases from J, with 7 bases between. In DNA, the CDR3 is TGTGCCAGCAGCTCTAACGTCTACAATGAGCAGTTCTTC. Translated, it gives CASSSNVYNEQFF.

The chain is built from TRBV29-1 and TRBJ1-1, with a possible D match to TRBD1 (5 bases). Germline V gene data show CDR1 as SQVTM and CDR2 as ANQGSEA. V was trimmed by 7 bases and J by 1 base, leaving 10 bases between them. This CDR3 is built from 12 residues. CDR3 nucleotide sequence: TGCAGCGGAGGGACGGGGAACACTGAAGCTTTCTTT. It translates to CSGGTGNTEAFF.

The chain uses TRBV11-2 and TRBJ1-1; D not resolved. Germline V CDR1 and CDR2: SGHAT, FQNNGV. The CDR3 loop spans 12 amino acids. The V and J ends lost 5 bases and 1 base respectively, with 5 bases between them. CDR3 loop: CASSRGNTEAFF. The CDR3 bases are TGTGCCAGCAGCCGGGGGAACACTGAAGCTTTCTTT.

The DNA of the CDR3 is TGTGCCAGCAGCCAGATAGCGGGGCAAGAGACCCAGTACTTC. It translates to CASSQIAGQETQYF. The J gene is TRBJ2-5, the V gene TRBV3-1 (or the pseudogene TRBV3-2), with 8 nucleotides matching TRBD2. V dropped 3 bases and J dropped 2; count of bases not matched to a gene: 2. Germline-derived CDR1 and CDR2 are LGHDT and YNNKEL (reference sequence). This CDR3 region has 14 residues.

This chain connects TRBV6-1 to TRBJ1-1, with D unclear. The germline V gene has CDR1 MNHNS and CDR2 SASEGT. The CDR3 is 13 amino acids. Trimming took 3 bases from V and 2 from J, leaving 7 bases between them. The CDR3 nucleotides are TGTGCCAGCAGTGACCGTACAAACACTGAAGCTTTCTTT. Translating it yields CASSDRTNTEAFF.

The chain uses TRBV30 and TRBJ1-1; TRBD1 might be the D (5 bases). Trimming removed 3 bases from V and 4 bases from J, with 15 bases in between. The CDR3 consists of 14 residues. Germline assignment: CDR1 GTSNPN and CDR2 SVGIG (reference sequence). Here the CDR3 reads CAWSRFTGSTEAFF. The CDR3 DNA is TGTGCCTGGAGCCGATTTACAGGCAGCACTGAAGCTTTCTTT.

The chain links TRBV5-6 to TRBJ2-2; D is uncertain. CDR1 SGHDT and CDR2 YYEEEE come from the germline V gene. The CDR3 runs to 16 residues. V was clipped by 0 bases and J by 4 bases, with 13 bases between them. CDR3 sequence: CASSLDMGKFTGELFF. In DNA, the CDR3 is TGTGCCAGCAGCTTGGATATGGGGAAGTTCACCGGGGAGCTGTTTTTT.

The rearrangement joins TRBV12-3 or TRBV12-4 to TRBJ2-5; D not certain. Trimming shortened V by 3 bases and J by 5 bases, and 4 bases separated the two germline ends. The CDR3 runs 11 residues. CDR3 residues: CASSLEETQYF. In DNA, the CDR3 is TGTGCCAGCAGTTTGGAGGAGACCCAGTACTTC.

The V and J genes are TRBV5-1 and TRBJ1-1; 7 bases line up with TRBD1. The J segment lost 3 bases and the V segment lost 3 bases, leaving 2 bases of the junction unmatched. The length of the CDR3 is 13 residues. Germline CDR1 is SGHRS and CDR2 is YFSETQ. In DNA form, the CDR3 reads TGCGCCAGCAGCTCGGACAGGCACACTGAAGCTTTCTTT. It codes for CASSSDRHTEAFF.

The chain joins TRBV25-1 to TRBJ1-2; the D is unclear. The CDR3 runs 13 residues. Per germline, CDR1 MGHDK and CDR2 SYGVNS. Trimming cost V 1 base and J 5 bases, with 8 bases left between them. The DNA for the CDR3 is TGTGCCAGCAGTGAATTCGGGGTTTATGGCTACACCTTC. This encodes CASSEFGVYGYTF.

V and J are TRBV5-4 and TRBJ2-5, with D possibly called TRBD1 or TRBD2 (5 bases each). The V gene's germline CDR1 is SGHNT and CDR2 YYREEE (reference sequence). Trimming left V 0 bases short and J 3 bases short, with 6 bases between. The CDR3 length is 13 residues. CDR3 DNA sequence: TGTGCCAGCAGCTTGGGGGGGAAAGAGACCCAGTACTTC. This sequence encodes CASSLGGKETQYF.

The J gene is TRBJ1-2, the V gene TRBV10-3; D is ambiguous. CDR3 length: 13 amino acids. V lost 0 bases and J lost 4, with 6 bases in between. Germline CDR1 and CDR2: ENHRY and SYGVKD. CDR3 loop: CAISESKGYGYTF. The DNA of the CDR3 is TGTGCCATCAGTGAGTCGAAAGGCTATGGCTACACCTTC.

The chain recombines TRBV6-6 with TRBJ2-7, with D possibly matching TRBD1 (6 bases). Germline CDR1 and CDR2: MNHNY and SVGAGI (reference sequence). V was shortened by 6 bases and J by 2 bases, with 17 bases between the two germline ends. CDR3 length: 15 amino acids. The chain's CDR3 is CASRPTGLGTYEQYV. The CDR3 DNA is TGTGCCAGCAGACCGACAGGATTGGGAACCTACGAGCAGTACGTC.

This chain links TRBV28 with TRBJ1-3; D remains ambiguous. The V gene's germline CDR1 is MDHEN and CDR2 SYDVKM. V lost 2 bases, J lost 0 bases, and 17 bases lay in between. The length of the CDR3 is 18 residues. CDR3 nucleotide sequence: TGTGCCAGCAGTTTAGTCCCCGGTGCACAGACCTCTGGAAACACCATATATTTT. Protein: CASSLVPGAQTSGNTIYF.

This chain links TRBV5-1 with TRBJ1-5; TRBD1 might be the D (6 bases). Germline V lookup: CDR1 SGHRS, CDR2 YFSETQ. CDR3 length: 14 amino acids. The ends were cut back, 0 bases at V and 2 bases at J, with 6 bases in the middle. The CDR3 coding sequence is TGCGCCAGCAGCTTGGACAGGGGCAATCAGCCCCAGCATTTT. Translating gives CASSLDRGNQPQHF.

This chain joins TRBV19 and TRBJ1-1; a weak D match, TRBD1 (5 bases). The CDR3 extends over 13 amino acids. The germline V gene has CDR1 LNHDA and CDR2 SQIVND (reference sequence). The V end was cut by 3 bases, the J end by 8 bases, with 13 bases between. The CDR3 DNA follows: TGTGCCAGTAGTATTTCAGGGTCTTCCGAAGCTTTCTTT. Its protein is CASSISGSSEAFF.

The rearrangement uses TRBV29-1 and TRBJ2-7; the D gene could be TRBD1 or TRBD2 (5 bases each). CDR1 is SQVTM and CDR2 is ANQGSEA in the germline V gene. The CDR3 spans 13 residues. The CDR3 sequence: CPMSGTSSYEQYV. CDR3 nucleotides: TGTCCAATGTCCGGGACCTCTTCCTACGAGCAGTACGTC.

The V gene is TRBV7-2, the J gene TRBJ2-2; TRBD1 agrees at 7 bases. The germline V gene encodes CDR1 SGHTA and CDR2 FQGNSA. CDR3 length equals 16 residues. Unmatched junction bases numbered 13, after V lost 6 bases and J lost 6 bases. The CDR3 loop is CASSPQTGLSAGELFF. CDR3 bases: TGTGCCAGCAGTCCCCAGACAGGGCTTAGCGCCGGGGAGCTGTTTTTT.

The chain recombines TRBV4-2 with TRBJ2-1; TRBD2 aligns across 11 bases. CDR3 length: 17 residues. Germline V lookup: CDR1 LGHNA, CDR2 YNFKEQ. V lost 4 bases and J lost 4; bases outside the gene matches: 9. CDR3 residues: CASSRDVAGGLYNEQFF. DNA for the CDR3: TGTGCCAGCAGCCGAGACGTAGCGGGGGGGCTTTACAATGAGCAGTTCTTC.

The V gene is TRBV5-1, the J gene TRBJ1-1, with a tentative D call TRBD1 (6 bases). The CDR3 is 13 amino acids. Germline lookup yields CDR1 SGHRS and CDR2 YFSETQ. The V end lost 4 bases, the J end lost 4 bases, and 11 bases lay between the germline ends. The CDR3 DNA reads TGCGCCAGCAGCGTAGGGGGAGGCACTGAAGCTTTCTTT. Protein sequence: CASSVGGGTEAFF.

The chain uses TRBV11-2 and TRBJ1-2, with 7 bases lining up with TRBD1. The germline gives CDR1 SGHAT, CDR2 FQNNGV. V lost 5 bases and J lost 1; bases outside the gene matches: 7. The CDR3 has 15 amino acids. The CDR3 protein is CASSPTHRGNYGYTF. The CDR3 DNA follows: TGTGCCAGCAGCCCTACTCACAGGGGTAACTATGGCTACACCTTC.

The chain joins TRBV5-1 to TRBJ1-6, with 7 bases matching TRBD1. V shed 0 bases, J shed 8 bases, and the junction held 2 bases outside the gene matches. The germline V gene encodes CDR1 SGHRS and CDR2 YFSETQ. CDR3 length equals 14 residues. CDR3 nucleotide sequence: TGCGCCAGCAGCTTGGGACAGGGCGATTCACCCCTCCACTTT. Its translation: CASSLGQGDSPLHF.

This clone appeared once. V and J are TRBV2 and TRBJ2-7, with 8 bases aligning to TRBD1. Germline CDR1 and CDR2: SNHLY and FYNNEI. The CDR3 has 14 residues. The ends lost 6 bases at V and 1 base at J; junction bases unmatched: 5. In DNA, the CDR3 is TGTGCCAGCAGCCAGGACAGGGCTTCCTACGAGCAGTACGTC. Translating gives CASSQDRASYEQYV.

The chain combines TRBV12-3 or TRBV12-4 with TRBJ2-7; 9 bases agree with TRBD1. Trimming removed 6 bases from V and 6 bases from J; junction bases left unmatched: 3. There are 12 residues in the CDR3. CDR3 coding DNA: TGTGCCAGCAGCCAGACAGGGGGCGAGCAGTACTTC. This translates into CASSQTGGEQYF.

The chain joins TRBV5-1 to TRBJ2-4, with D perhaps being TRBD1 or TRBD2 (5 bases each). The germline gives CDR1 SGHRS, CDR2 YFSETQ. The V and J ends lost 0 bases and 0 bases respectively, with 28 bases between them. CDR3 length equals 22 residues. This CDR3 reads CASSLAEGRNPKKTLAKNIQYF. CDR3 coding DNA: TGCGCCAGCAGCTTGGCTGAGGGACGAAACCCCAAAAAGACCCTAGCCAAAAACATTCAGTACTTC.

This chain joins TRBV6-5 and TRBJ2-1; D is unclear. The CDR3 length is 12 residues. The germline CDR1 and CDR2 sequences are MNHEY and SVGAGI. Between the trimmed V and J ends, which lost 6 bases and 8 bases, there was a span of 11 bases. The DNA for the CDR3 is TGTGCCAGCAGCTCTGAGAGCGATGAGCAGTTCTTC. Translating gives CASSSESDEQFF.

J is TRBJ1-1 and V is TRBV29-1; perhaps TRBD1 as D (5 bases). Trimming removed 6 bases at V and 0 bases at J, with 11 bases between. Germline V gene lookup returns CDR1 SQVTM and CDR2 ANQGSEA. The CDR3 is 13 residues long. In DNA form, the CDR3 reads TGCAGCGTGGGGTGGGGGATGAACACTGAAGCTTTCTTT. Translation gives CSVGWGMNTEAFF.